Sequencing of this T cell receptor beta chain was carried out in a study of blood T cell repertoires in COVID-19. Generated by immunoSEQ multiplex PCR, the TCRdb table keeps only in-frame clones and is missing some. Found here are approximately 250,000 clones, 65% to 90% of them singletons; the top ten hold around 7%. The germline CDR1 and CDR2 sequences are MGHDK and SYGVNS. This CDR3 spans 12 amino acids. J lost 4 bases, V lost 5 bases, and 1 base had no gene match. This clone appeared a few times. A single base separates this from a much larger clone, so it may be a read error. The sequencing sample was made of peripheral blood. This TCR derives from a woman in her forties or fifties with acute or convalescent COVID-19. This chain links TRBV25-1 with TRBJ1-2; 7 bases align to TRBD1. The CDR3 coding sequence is TGTGCCAGCAGTTGGGACAGCTATGGCTACACCTTC. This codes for CASSWDSYGYTF.